Shown below are 30 T cell receptor beta chains from a single sample sequenced in a study of blood T cell repertoires in COVID-19. Measured with immunoSEQ multiplex PCR; TCRdb has only the in-frame clones, and not every one. The sample lists more than 300,000 clones, 70% to 90% occurring once. What was sequenced was peripheral blood. These receptors originate from a woman younger than 45 with COVID-19, enrolled during active disease.

V is TRBV9 and J is TRBJ2-1; D possibly corresponds to TRBD2 (6 bases). This CDR3 is built from 13 residues. Germline assignment: CDR1 SGDLS and CDR2 YYNGEE. Trimming removed 4 bases at V and 8 bases at J, with 13 bases between. The CDR3 DNA reads TGTGCCAGCAGCCCCCGAGGGACTTATGAGCAGTTCTTC. The encoded protein is CASSPRGTYEQFF.

On this clone: The same CDR3 can be traced to other DNA sequences in this sample. This chain connects TRBV12-3 or TRBV12-4 to TRBJ1-1, with a possible D match to TRBD1 (5 bases). The CDR3 is made up of 13 amino acids. The germline V and J ends were trimmed by 6 bases and 1 base, with 9 bases remaining between them. The CDR3 reads CASRSTGNTEAFF. The CDR3 DNA follows: TGTGCCAGCAGATCCACAGGGAACACTGAAGCTTTCTTT.

The chain has TRBV19 and TRBJ1-5; TRBD1 is a possible D gene (5 bases). CDR1 is LNHDA, CDR2 SQIVND, per germline (reference sequence). The CDR3 is 13 amino acids. V lost 3 bases and J 7 bases, leaving 10 bases between the germline ends. DNA of the CDR3: TGTGCCAGTAGTATGGCCCGGGGGCAGCCCCAGCATTTT. Translated: CASSMARGQPQHF.

The chain couples TRBV19 to TRBJ1-4; D uncertain. V was clipped by 5 bases and J by 0 bases, with 10 bases between them. Germline CDR1 LNHDA, CDR2 SQIVND (reference sequence). The CDR3 is made up of 15 amino acids. The CDR3 region has the DNA TGTGCCAGTAGTTCATACAGAGCAACTAATGAAAAACTGTTTTTT. It codes for CASSSYRATNEKLFF.

This clone has just a few counts. This chain uses TRBV11-3 with TRBJ1-1; D ambiguous. Trimming took 4 bases from V and 1 from J, leaving 7 bases between them. This CDR3 region has 13 residues. Per the germline V gene, CDR1 is SGHNT and CDR2 is YENEEA. CDR3 in DNA: TGTGCCAGCAGCTCGAGTCAGAACACTGAAGCTTTCTTT. Protein sequence: CASSSSQNTEAFF.

The V call is TRBV6-4, the J call TRBJ2-1; D is ambiguous. Germline V lookup: CDR1 MRHNA, CDR2 SNTAGT. Trimming pared 4 bases from V and 3 bases from J, leaving 13 bases between. This CDR3 contains 15 residues. The CDR3 is CASSVLPGLYNEQFF. DNA for the CDR3: TGTGCCAGCAGTGTTTTGCCGGGTCTCTACAATGAGCAGTTCTTC.

The chain uses TRBV10-1 and TRBJ1-1; D not certain. With 10 bases removed from V and 1 base from J, the gap between germline ends came to 13 bases. CDR3 length: 13 amino acids. The V gene's germline CDR1 is WNHNN and CDR2 SYGVQD (reference sequence). The chain's CDR3 is CATHPPGNTEAFF. CDR3 in DNA: TGCGCCACCCACCCCCCCGGGAACACTGAAGCTTTCTTT.

The CDR3 here is CASSSGYGYTF. DNA for the CDR3: TGTGCCAGCAGTTCGGGCTATGGCTACACCTTC. The chain couples TRBV6-6 to TRBJ1-2; no firm D call. The V end lost 4 bases, the J end lost 4 bases, and 4 bases lay between the germline ends. The germline V gene encodes CDR1 MNHNY and CDR2 SVGAGI (reference sequence). The CDR3 runs to 11 residues.

This chain links TRBV7-3 with TRBJ1-1, with 9 bases identical to TRBD1. Germline CDR1 is SGHTA and CDR2 is FQGTGA. The trim removed 5 bases at V and 5 bases at J, leaving 6 bases unmatched. The CDR3 sequence is 14 residues long. In DNA form, the CDR3 reads TGTGCCAGCAGCAGGGACAGGGTGGATACTGAAGCTTTCTTT. Protein product: CASSRDRVDTEAFF. Complete variable domain (other parts from reference TRBV7-3 and TRBJ1-1): GAGVSQTPSNKVTEKGKYVELRCDPISGHTALYWYRQSLGQGPEFLIYFQGTGAADDSGLPNDRFFAVRPEGSVSTLKIQRTERGDSAVYLCASSRDRVDTEAFFGQGTRLTVV.

In this sample, this clone turned up a few times. The J gene is TRBJ2-7, the V gene TRBV2; TRBD2 aligns across 14 bases. The CDR3 length is 18 residues. V trimming: 6 bases; J trimming: 2 bases; junction bases outside the gene matches: 12. Germline V gives CDR1 SNHLY, CDR2 FYNNEI. The CDR3 nucleotides are TGTGCCAGCAGGCTACCGGGACTAGCGGGAGCTAAAACCTACGAGCAGTACTTC. Translating it yields CASRLPGLAGAKTYEQYF.

This clone was recorded a few times. Other DNA sequences in the same sample also yield this CDR3. The rearrangement uses TRBV12-3 or TRBV12-4 and TRBJ2-5; TRBD2 might be the D (6 bases). CDR3 length equals 11 residues. V was shortened by 6 bases and J by 5 bases, with 7 bases between the two germline ends. The CDR3 DNA reads TGTGCCAGCAGCCGGGAGGAGACCCAGTACTTC. Encoded protein: CASSREETQYF.

CDR3 DNA: TGTGCCAGCAGCTTCTCACACAATCAGCCCCAGCATTTT. Amino acids: CASSFSHNQPQHF. V usage is TRBV7-2 and J usage is TRBJ1-5, with D hard to call. Trimming cost V 3 bases and J 3 bases, with 6 bases left between them. This CDR3 region has 13 residues. Germline CDR1 reads SGHTA; CDR2 reads FQGNSA.

The chain uses TRBV5-4 and TRBJ2-2; 10 bases agree with TRBD2. With V trimmed by 7 bases and J by 13 bases, 10 bases remained unmatched. There are 13 residues in the CDR3. Germline V lookup: CDR1 SGHNT, CDR2 YYREEE (reference sequence). The CDR3 here is CASRLQREGALFF. As DNA, the CDR3 is TGTGCCAGCCGACTTCAGCGGGAGGGTGCGCTGTTTTTT.

The chain combines TRBV28 with TRBJ2-7; D may be TRBD2 (5 bases). From germline, CDR1 is MDHEN and CDR2 SYDVKM. The ends were cut back, 7 bases at V and 7 bases at J, with 11 bases in the middle. The CDR3 is 11 amino acids. CDR3 loop: CASTRTGEQYF. In DNA form, the CDR3 reads TGTGCCAGCACGCGGACGGGGGAGCAGTACTTC.

The chain links TRBV4-1 to TRBJ2-4; 12 bases match TRBD1. CDR1 is MGHRA, CDR2 YSYEKL, per germline. This CDR3 region has 17 residues. The J segment lost 5 bases and the V segment lost 0 bases, leaving 5 bases of the junction unmatched. The CDR3 is CASSQDGDRGPQNIQYF. The CDR3 nucleotides are TGCGCCAGCAGCCAAGACGGGGACAGGGGGCCCCAAAACATTCAGTACTTC.

The genes are TRBV18 and TRBJ2-1, with 8 bases lining up with TRBD1. With 6 bases clipped from V and 6 bases from J, the junction kept 10 bases outside the gene matches. Germline V lookup: CDR1 KGHSH, CDR2 LQKENI. This CDR3 is 15 amino acids long. CDR3 residues: CASSTTGGSGNEQFF. CDR3 DNA sequence: TGTGCCAGCTCGACAACAGGGGGATCTGGCAATGAGCAGTTCTTC. Looking up the rest from reference TRBV18 and TRBJ2-1 gives the full variable domain: NAGVMQNPRHLVRRRGQEARLRCSPMKGHSHVYWYRQLPEEGLKFMVYLQKENIIDESGMPKERFSAEFPKEGPSILRIQQVVRGDSAAYFCASSTTGGSGNEQFFGPGTRLTVL.

Here the CDR3 DNA reads TGTGCCAGCTCACCATTCGGGAGGAACTACGTGGAGCAGTACTTC. Translation gives CASSPFGRNYVEQYF. The V and J genes are TRBV18 and TRBJ2-7; 7 bases are a match to TRBD2. Germline V CDR1 and CDR2: KGHSH, LQKENI. V lost 2 bases to trimming and J lost 7 bases; unmatched junction nucleotides: 11. The CDR3 runs 15 residues.

This clone was observed a single time. The rearrangement uses TRBV6-4 and TRBJ2-1; possible D gene TRBD2, 5 bases. The CDR3 contains 13 residues. V shed 3 bases and J shed 9 bases, with 12 bases lying between them. Germline CDR1 reads MRHNA; CDR2 reads SNTAGT. Here the CDR3 reads CASSEYGGGEQFF. DNA for the CDR3: TGTGCCAGCAGTGAGTATGGCGGAGGTGAGCAGTTCTTC.

The V call is TRBV6-5, the J call TRBJ2-3, with 9 bases identical to TRBD1. Per the germline V gene, CDR1 is MNHEY and CDR2 is SVGAGI. Trimming at V came to 10 bases and at J to 5 bases, leaving 10 bases not matched to a gene. This CDR3 is 14 amino acids long. The CDR3 DNA reads as TGTGCCACCCGGGACAGGGTGAGGGTAGATACGCAGTATTTT. Translating it yields CATRDRVRVDTQYF.

V gene TRBV5-1 combines with J gene TRBJ1-1; tentatively, D is TRBD1 (6 bases). Germline V gene sequence: CDR1 SGHRS, CDR2 YFSETQ. V was shortened by 4 bases and J by 0 bases, with 13 bases between the two germline ends. There are 15 residues in the CDR3. The CDR3 spells CASSNSRGMNTEAFF. CDR3 nucleotides: TGCGCCAGCAGCAACTCTAGGGGGATGAACACTGAAGCTTTCTTT.

The V and J genes are TRBV25-1 and TRBJ2-5; possibly TRBD1 for D (6 bases). The germline CDR1 and CDR2 sequences are MGHDK and SYGVNS. V lost 5 bases to trimming and J lost 2 bases, with 12 bases between them. The length of the CDR3 is 14 residues. The CDR3 nucleotides are TGTGCCAGCAGTAAACGGGACAATCAAGAGACCCAGTACTTC. This encodes CASSKRDNQETQYF.

The rearrangement joins TRBV28 to TRBJ2-3; 9 bases fit TRBD2. Unmatched junction bases numbered 9, after V lost 5 bases and J lost 6 bases. Germline V gives CDR1 MDHEN, CDR2 SYDVKM. The CDR3 is 15 amino acids. DNA for the CDR3: TGTGCCAGCAGTGCCTGGGGCGGGAGGGGGGATACGCAGTATTTT. The encoded protein is CASSAWGGRGDTQYF.

This clone was counted a single time. V usage is TRBV7-2 and J usage is TRBJ2-1; D is possibly TRBD2 (5 bases). V was clipped by 5 bases and J by 4 bases, with 12 bases between them. CDR1 is SGHTA, CDR2 FQGNSA, per germline. The CDR3 covers 14 residues. The CDR3 DNA reads as TGTGCCAGCAGCCCAGGACTGGAATACAATGAGCAGTTCTTC. Translation: CASSPGLEYNEQFF.

The chain links TRBV2 to TRBJ2-3; maybe TRBD2 (5 bases). This CDR3 comprises 13 residues. The V end was cut by 6 bases, the J end by 6 bases, with 13 bases between. Germline CDR1 SNHLY, CDR2 FYNNEI. Written as DNA, the CDR3 is TGTGCCAGCAGGTCCAGCGGTGGGGATACGCAGTATTTT. It yields the protein CASRSSGGDTQYF.

The chain links TRBV2 to TRBJ1-4; D possibly corresponds to TRBD1 (5 bases). The CDR3 has 15 amino acids. V lost 8 bases and J lost 1, with 14 bases in between. The germline V gene encodes CDR1 SNHLY and CDR2 FYNNEI. The CDR3 loop is CASGVIRVTNEKLFF. Here the CDR3 DNA reads TGTGCCAGCGGTGTAATCAGGGTAACTAATGAAAAACTGTTTTTT.

V is TRBV7-9 and J is TRBJ1-4; D not certain. The V end was cut by 7 bases, the J end by 3 bases, with 12 bases between. Looked up from germline, CDR1 is SEHNR and CDR2 is FQNEAQ (reference sequence). This CDR3 comprises 14 residues. DNA of the CDR3: TGTGCCAGCACGAAAGGAGGGTCTAATGAAAAACTGTTTTTT. It translates to CASTKGGSNEKLFF. The full variable domain, its missing parts supplied by reference TRBV7-9 and TRBJ1-4, is DTGVSQNPRHKITKRGQNVTFRCDPISEHNRLYWYRQTLGQGPEFLTYFQNEAQLEKSRLLSDRFSAERPKGSFSTLEIQRTEQGDSAMYLCASTKGGSNEKLFFGSGTQLSVL.

The CDR3: CASSHDPRRSDTQYF. DNA of the CDR3: TGTGCCAGCAGCCATGATCCCCGGAGGTCAGATACGCAGTATTTT. The rearrangement uses TRBV28 and TRBJ2-3; D perhaps matches TRBD2 (5 bases). Germline CDR1 reads MDHEN; CDR2 reads SYDVKM. V gave up 6 bases and J gave up 4 bases, with 17 bases separating them. The CDR3 covers 15 residues. Together with reference TRBV28 and TRBJ2-3, the CDR3 gives the full variable domain: DVKVTQSSRYLVKRTGEKVFLECVQDMDHENMFWYRQDPGLGLRLIYFSYDVKMKEKGDIPEGYSVSREKKERFSLILESASTNQTSMYLCASSHDPRRSDTQYFGPGTRLTVL.

The chain joins TRBV5-4 to TRBJ2-7, with 8 nucleotides matching TRBD1. V lost 1 base, J lost 7 bases, and 7 bases stayed unmatched. Germline V gives CDR1 SGHNT, CDR2 YYREEE (reference sequence). This CDR3 spans 14 amino acids. CDR3 sequence: CASSLIQGAREQYF. The CDR3 coding sequence is TGTGCCAGCAGCTTGATCCAGGGGGCGCGGGAGCAGTACTTC. The full variable domain, in which reference TRBV5-4 and TRBJ2-7 provide the parts outside the CDR3, is ETGVTQSPTHLIKTRGQQVTLRCSSQSGHNTVSWYQQALGQGPQFIFQYYREEENGRGNFPPRFSGLQFPNYSSELNVNALELDDSALYLCASSLIQGAREQYFGPGTRLTVT.

The rearrangement uses TRBV9 and TRBJ1-4; possible D gene TRBD1, 5 bases. CDR3 size: 16 residues. Germline CDR1 and CDR2: SGDLS and YYNGEE. Trimming left V 4 bases short and J 0 bases short, with 13 bases between. The CDR3 loop is CASSPRQIATNEKLFF. CDR3 DNA: TGTGCCAGCAGCCCCAGACAGATCGCAACTAATGAAAAACTGTTTTTT.

The chain links TRBV19 to TRBJ2-7; D uncertain. The CDR3 sequence is 14 residues long. The germline V gene has CDR1 LNHDA and CDR2 SQIVND (reference sequence). The germline V and J ends were trimmed by 5 bases and 2 bases, with 13 bases remaining between them. CDR3 coding DNA: TGTGCCAGTAGTCCTCGGTCCGGAGCCTACGAGCAGTACTTC. It yields the protein CASSPRSGAYEQYF.